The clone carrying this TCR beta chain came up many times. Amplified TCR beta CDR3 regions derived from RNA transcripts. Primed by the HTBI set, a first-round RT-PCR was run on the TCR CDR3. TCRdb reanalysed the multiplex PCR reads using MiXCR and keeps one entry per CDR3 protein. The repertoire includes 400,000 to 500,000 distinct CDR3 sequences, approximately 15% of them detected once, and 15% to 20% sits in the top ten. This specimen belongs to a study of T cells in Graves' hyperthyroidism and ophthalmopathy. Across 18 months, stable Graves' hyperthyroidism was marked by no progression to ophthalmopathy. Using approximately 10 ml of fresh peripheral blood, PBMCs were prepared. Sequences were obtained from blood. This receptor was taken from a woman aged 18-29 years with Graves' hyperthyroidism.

The CDR3 here is CAWSNRISPQHF. CDR3 nucleotides: TGTGCCTGGAGTAATCGTATCAGCCCCCAGCATTTT. This rearrangement joins TRBV30 to TRBJ1-5; D unresolved. CDR1 and CDR2 from the germline V gene are GTSNPN and SVGIG (reference sequence). CDR3 length: 12 amino acids. Trimming stripped 2 bases from V and 10 bases from J, with 12 bases between.